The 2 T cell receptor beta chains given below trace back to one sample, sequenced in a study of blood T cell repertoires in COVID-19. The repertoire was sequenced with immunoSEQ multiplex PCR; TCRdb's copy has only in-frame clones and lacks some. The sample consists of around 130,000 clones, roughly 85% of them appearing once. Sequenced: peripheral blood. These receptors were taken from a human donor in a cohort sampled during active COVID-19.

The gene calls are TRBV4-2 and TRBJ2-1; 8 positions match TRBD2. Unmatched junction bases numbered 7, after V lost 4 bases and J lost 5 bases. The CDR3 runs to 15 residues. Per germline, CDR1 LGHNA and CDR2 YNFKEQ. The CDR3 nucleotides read TGTGCCAGCAGCCGCAGCAGCGGGGGAAACAATGAGCAGTTCTTC. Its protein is CASSRSSGGNNEQFF.

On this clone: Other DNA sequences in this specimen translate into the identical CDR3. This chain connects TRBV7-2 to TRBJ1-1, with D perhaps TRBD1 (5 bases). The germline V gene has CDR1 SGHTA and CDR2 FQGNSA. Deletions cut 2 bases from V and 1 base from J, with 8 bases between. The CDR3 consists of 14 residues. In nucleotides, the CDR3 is TGTGCCAGCAGCTTATGGGGGGGGAACACTGAAGCTTTCTTT. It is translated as CASSLWGGNTEAFF.